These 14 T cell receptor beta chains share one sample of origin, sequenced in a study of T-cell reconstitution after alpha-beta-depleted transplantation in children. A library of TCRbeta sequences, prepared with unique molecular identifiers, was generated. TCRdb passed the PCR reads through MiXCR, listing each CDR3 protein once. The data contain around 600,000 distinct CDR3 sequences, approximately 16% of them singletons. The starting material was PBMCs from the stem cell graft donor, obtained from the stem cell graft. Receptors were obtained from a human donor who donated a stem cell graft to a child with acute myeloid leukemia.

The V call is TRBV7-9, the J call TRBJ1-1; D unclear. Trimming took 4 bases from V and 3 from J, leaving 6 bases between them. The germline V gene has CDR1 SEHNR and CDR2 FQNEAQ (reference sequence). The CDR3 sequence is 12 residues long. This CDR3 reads CASSSVYTEAFF. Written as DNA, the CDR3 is TGTGCCAGCAGCTCAGTCTACACTGAAGCTTTCTTT. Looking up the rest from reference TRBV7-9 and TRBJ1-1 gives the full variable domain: DTGVSQNPRHKITKRGQNVTFRCDPISEHNRLYWYRQTLGQGPEFLTYFQNEAQLEKSRLLSDRFSAERPKGSFSTLEIQRTEQGDSAMYLCASSSVYTEAFFGQGTRLTVV.

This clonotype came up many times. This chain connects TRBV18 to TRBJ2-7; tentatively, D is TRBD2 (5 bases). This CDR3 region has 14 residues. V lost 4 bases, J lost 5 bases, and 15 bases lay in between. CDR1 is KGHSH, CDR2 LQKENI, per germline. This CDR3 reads CASSHPSKGDEQYV. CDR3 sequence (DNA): TGTGCCAGCTCACATCCCTCCAAGGGAGACGAGCAGTACGTC.

The CDR3 DNA sequence: TGCGCCAGCAGCCAAGAGACGGAACGTTACGAGCAGTACTTC. It specifies CASSQETERYEQYF. The chain links TRBV4-3 to TRBJ2-7; the D is unclear. The CDR3 runs 14 residues. Looked up from germline, CDR1 is LGHNA and CDR2 is YSLEER. V lost 0 bases and J lost 4, with 10 bases in between.

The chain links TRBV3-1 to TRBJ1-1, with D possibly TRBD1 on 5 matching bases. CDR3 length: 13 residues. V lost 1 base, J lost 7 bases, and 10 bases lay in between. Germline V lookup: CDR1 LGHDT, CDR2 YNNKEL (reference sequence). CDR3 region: CASSQGGDGEAFF. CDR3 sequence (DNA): TGTGCCAGCAGCCAAGGGGGGGACGGTGAAGCTTTCTTT.

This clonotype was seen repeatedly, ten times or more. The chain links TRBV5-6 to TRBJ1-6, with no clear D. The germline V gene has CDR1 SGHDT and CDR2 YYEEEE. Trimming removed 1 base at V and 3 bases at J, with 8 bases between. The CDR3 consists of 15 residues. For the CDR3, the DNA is TGTGCCAGCAGCTTGAGGCAGTTCTATAATTCACCCCTCCACTTT. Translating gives CASSLRQFYNSPLHF.

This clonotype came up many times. This CDR3 is CASSLQGSEAFF. The CDR3 region has the DNA TGTGCCAGCAGCTTACAGGGGTCTGAAGCTTTCTTT. This chain uses TRBV7-2 with TRBJ1-1; possibly TRBD1 for D (6 bases). Deletions cut 2 bases from V and 6 bases from J, with 7 bases between. CDR3 length: 12 amino acids. Germline values: CDR1 SGHTA, CDR2 FQGNSA.

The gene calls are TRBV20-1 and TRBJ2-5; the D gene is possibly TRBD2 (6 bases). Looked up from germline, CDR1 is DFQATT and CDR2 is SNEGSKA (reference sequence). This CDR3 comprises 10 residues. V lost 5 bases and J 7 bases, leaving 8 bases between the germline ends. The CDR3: CSAGGVTQYF. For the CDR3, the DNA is TGCAGTGCTGGAGGGGTGACCCAGTACTTC.

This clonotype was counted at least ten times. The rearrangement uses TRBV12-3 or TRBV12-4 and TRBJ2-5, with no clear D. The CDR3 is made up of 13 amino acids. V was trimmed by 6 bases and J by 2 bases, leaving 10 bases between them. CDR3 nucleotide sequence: TGTGCCAGCAGCTCATTACAGCAAGAGACCCAGTACTTC. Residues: CASSSLQQETQYF.

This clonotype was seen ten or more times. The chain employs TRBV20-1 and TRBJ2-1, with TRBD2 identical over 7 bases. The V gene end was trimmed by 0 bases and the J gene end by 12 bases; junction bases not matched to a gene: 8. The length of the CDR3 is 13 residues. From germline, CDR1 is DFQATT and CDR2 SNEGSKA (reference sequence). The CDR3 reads CSARDESGEGQFF. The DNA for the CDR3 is TGCAGTGCTAGAGATGAAAGCGGGGAGGGGCAGTTCTTC.

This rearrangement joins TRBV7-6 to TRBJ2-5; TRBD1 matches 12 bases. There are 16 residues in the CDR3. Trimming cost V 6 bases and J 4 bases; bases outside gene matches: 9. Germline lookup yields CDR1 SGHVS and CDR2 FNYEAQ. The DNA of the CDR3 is TGTGCCAGCAGGGCCGCCGGGGACAGGGGGCGAGAGACCCAGTACTTC. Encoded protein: CASRAAGDRGRETQYF.

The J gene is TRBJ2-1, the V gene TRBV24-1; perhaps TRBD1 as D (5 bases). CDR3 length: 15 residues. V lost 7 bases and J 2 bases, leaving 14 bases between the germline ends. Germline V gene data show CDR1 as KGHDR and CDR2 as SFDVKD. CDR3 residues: CATRNGQDAYNEQFF. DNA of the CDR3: TGTGCCACCAGGAATGGACAAGACGCCTACAATGAGCAGTTCTTC.

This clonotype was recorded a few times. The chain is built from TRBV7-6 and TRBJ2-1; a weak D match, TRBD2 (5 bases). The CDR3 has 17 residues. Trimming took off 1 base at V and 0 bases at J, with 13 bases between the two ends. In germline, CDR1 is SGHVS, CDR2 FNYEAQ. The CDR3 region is CASSLVIARSSYNEQFF. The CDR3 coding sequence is TGTGCCAGCAGCTTAGTAATAGCGCGGAGCTCCTACAATGAGCAGTTCTTC.

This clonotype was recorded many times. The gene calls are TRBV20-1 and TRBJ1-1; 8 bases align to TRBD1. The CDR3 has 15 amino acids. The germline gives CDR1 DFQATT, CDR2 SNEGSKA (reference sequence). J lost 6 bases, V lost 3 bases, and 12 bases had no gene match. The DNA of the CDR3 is TGCAGTGCTAGTGACCGGACAGGGCGTTTAGCTGAAGCTTTCTTT. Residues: CSASDRTGRLAEAFF.

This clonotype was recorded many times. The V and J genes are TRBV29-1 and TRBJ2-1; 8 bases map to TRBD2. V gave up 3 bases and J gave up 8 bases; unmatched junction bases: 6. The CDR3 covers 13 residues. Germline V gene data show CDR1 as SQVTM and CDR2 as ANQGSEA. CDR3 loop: CSVDSGGWDEQFF. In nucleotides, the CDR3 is TGCAGCGTTGACAGCGGGGGCTGGGATGAGCAGTTCTTC.